This TCR beta chain comes out of a study of T cells in Graves' hyperthyroidism and ophthalmopathy. Amplified regions were TCR beta CDR3 sequences from RNA transcripts. HTBI primers were the set used in a first-round RT-PCR of the TCR CDR3. One entry per CDR3 protein results from TCRdb running MiXCR on the multiplex PCR reads. Of over 350,000 distinct CDR3 sequences in the sample, over 11% were seen once. CDR3 length: 15 residues. The ends lost 5 bases at V and 3 bases at J; junction bases unmatched: 7. Study observations and caveats: Ophthalmopathy was predicted by the model a median of around 5.9 months ahead of onset. Most clonotypes that expanded in the thyroid above 0.001 also showed up in blood.

This clonotype was found many times. The antigen is unknown. Fresh peripheral blood, approximately 10 ml, was the source of the PBMCs. V gene TRBV12-3 or TRBV12-4 combines with J gene TRBJ2-7; TRBD1 agrees at 10 bases. Specimen: blood. The TCR sequence derives from a man in his forties or fifties with Graves' ophthalmopathy. The CDR3 DNA reads TGTGCCAGCAGTCCGGGACAGGGGAAGTTCTACGAGCAGTACTTC. This encodes CASSPGQGKFYEQYF.